This TCR beta chain was sequenced for a study of shared clonotypes between healthy human individuals. Naive CD8 populations comprised CD45RO-negative cells positively selected for CCR7, excluding terminally differentiated effector memory CD45RA+ cells. General study findings and limits: Some naive CD4 clonotypes, approximately 4.5%, turned up in common across a handful of donors. For sorted subsets, rarefaction showed incomplete sequencing despite large depth. An effect of sequencing depth on clonotype sharing among donors was expected.

This CDR3 is built from 14 residues. V lost 3 bases to trimming and J lost 12 bases; unmatched junction nucleotides: 8. The germline CDR1 and CDR2 sequences are SGHDN and FVKESK. Clones were sequenced by immunoSEQ multiplex PCR, and TCRdb holds only the in-frame ones, with some missing. This table has about 1,800,000 clones, just under 95% appearing once. This clone was counted a single time. Its antigen is not known. The sequenced sample was naive CD8+ T cells sorted from blood. The chain carries TRBV14 and TRBJ1-6; 7 bases map to TRBD1. The sequence derives from a man aged 18-30 years in good health. The CDR3 region is CASSQTGYLLPLHF. The CDR3 DNA is TGTGCCAGCAGCCAGACAGGGTACCTTTTACCCCTCCACTTT.